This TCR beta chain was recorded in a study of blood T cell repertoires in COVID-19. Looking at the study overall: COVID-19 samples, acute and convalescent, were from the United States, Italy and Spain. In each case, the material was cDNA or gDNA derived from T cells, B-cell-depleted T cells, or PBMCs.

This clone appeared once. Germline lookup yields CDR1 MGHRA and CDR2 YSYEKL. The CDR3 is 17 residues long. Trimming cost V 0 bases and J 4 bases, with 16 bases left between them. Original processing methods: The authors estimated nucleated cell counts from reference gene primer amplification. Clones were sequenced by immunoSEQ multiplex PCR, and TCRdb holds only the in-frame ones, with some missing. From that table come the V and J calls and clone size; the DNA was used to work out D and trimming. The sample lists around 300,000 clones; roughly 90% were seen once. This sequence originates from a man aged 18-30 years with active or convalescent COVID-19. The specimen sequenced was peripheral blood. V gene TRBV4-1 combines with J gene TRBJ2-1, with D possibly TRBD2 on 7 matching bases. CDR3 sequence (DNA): TGCGCCAGCAGCCAAGATAGGTTACGGGGGGCTTACAATGAGCAGTTCTTC. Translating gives CASSQDRLRGAYNEQFF.